This record concerns one T cell receptor beta chain sequence. The data were obtained in a study of blood T cell repertoires in COVID-19. As for the study in general: Both acute and convalescent COVID-19 samples were obtained from the United States, Italy and Spain. T cells, B-cell-depleted T cells, or PBMCs supplied cDNA or gDNA.

Germline CDR1 is SEHNR and CDR2 is FQNEAQ (reference sequence). V lost 0 bases and J lost 4, with 7 bases in between. This CDR3 has 14 residues. Per the original data handling: From reference gene primer amplification, estimates of nucleated cell counts were derived. The assay was immunoSEQ multiplex PCR, and TCRdb's table has in-frame clones only and misses some. V and J calls and clone size are as listed in that table; D and trimming were resolved from the DNA. The data hold around 280,000 clones, with more than 75% observed a single time. The gene calls are TRBV7-9 and TRBJ1-5; no clear D. Sample: peripheral blood. The TCR originated in a woman in her 30s who had recovered from COVID-19. The CDR3 is CASSLARGNQPQHF. In DNA, the CDR3 is TGTGCCAGCAGCTTAGCACGGGGAAATCAGCCCCAGCATTTT.